This record looks at one T cell receptor (beta chain) sequence and its context. This clonotype has more than one count but fewer than ten. No antigen is known for it. No per-base quality is available; no much larger clone lies one base away. These data belong to a study of immune heterogeneity within non-small cell lung tumors (dated by TCRdb to 2017 to 2018). Notes on the research overall: By histology, the tumors included around 11 non-squamous carcinomas, a few squamous cell carcinomas and 1 tumor not otherwise specified. Transcriptome data were available for just approximately 45 loci from 12 patients, whereas TCR repertoire analysis spanned 57 tumor loci from approximately 14 patients. The study combined whole-exome sequencing, RNA-seq and TCR beta repertoire sequencing of multiple spatially distinct regions from each NSCLC tumor to examine intratumoral immune heterogeneity. Binding of neoantigens to the HLA alleles of each patient was predicted with netMHCpan-3.0 for mutant peptides of 8 to 11 amino acids. General conclusions and limits of the study: Within a given patient, the same dominant CDR3B clonotypes showed up repeatedly across loci, although different tumor locations also carried unique high-frequency clones. High-frequency TCR beta clonotypes were found to be largely distinct between individual patients. Local tumor mutational burden and local T-cell repertoire clonality had a statistically significant but moderate positive correlation (R about 0.3).

A multiplex PCR system amplified the TCR beta CDR3 region, with a first 10-cycle round using 32 V-gene forward and 13 J-gene reverse primers. A QIAGEN Multiplex PCR Kit was used for first-round PCR, and the primer sequences were filed in Chinese patent CN105087789A. A second PCR round added Illumina universal primers using the Phusion High-Fidelity PCR Kit. The TCR libraries underwent paired-end sequencing with a read length of 151 bp on the Illumina HiSeq X Ten platform. The published analysis was carried out like this. Reads lacking multiplex PCR primers were removed with Cutadapt, read pairs were merged with PEAR, and CDR3 regions were called with MiXCR default settings. Shannon entropy measured repertoire diversity, while clonality was calculated as one minus the Shannon entropy divided by the ln of the count of productive unique sequences. Clonotypes present at frequencies of at least 0.5% were defined as dominant or high-frequency T-cell clones. TCRdb redid the processing of the public reads, applying fastp at Q25 and MiXCR, and retained in-frame beta chains. Each entry is one CDR3 protein sequence, shown with its most common DNA and genes. The V and J calls were determined by TCRdb, not by the authors. A total of about 21,000 distinct CDR3 sequences appear in this sample, about 30% of them only once. The top ten clonotypes cover around 4.6% of the sample.

For the TCR template, genomic DNA was extracted from bulk tumor tissue, and approximately 540 ng of gDNA was amplified for each sample. During surgery, multiple biopsies were taken from each primary tumor and placed as far apart as possible within the tumor mass. The study cohort was described as untreated and was composed of newly diagnosed NSCLC cases undergoing curative surgery. The donors were under 17 patients with newly diagnosed non-small cell lung cancer who were having surgery with curative intent. Two independent pathologists examined the resected tumor masses. Only high-quality DNA and RNA samples were carried forward to sequencing. The CDR3, from cysteine to phenylalanine, totals 16 residues. Left in the record is the CDR3 DNA by itself, 48 bases read in frame from the first base. The germline V gene gives CDR1 as SGDLS and CDR2 as YYNGEE. V drops 0 bases and J drops 6 bases, leaving 15 bases in between.

The sample taken for sequencing was lung tumor tissue. This TCR was sampled from a man in his forties or fifties with non-small cell lung cancer. This chain joins TRBV9 to TRBJ2-2, with the D segment identity uncertain. Read as DNA, the sequence is TGTGCCAGCAGCGTAGCTCAGGACCTCTCGTCCGGGGAGCTGTTTTTT. Translation gives CASSVAQDLSSGELFF.